The T cell receptor beta chain described here comes from a study of T cells in Graves' hyperthyroidism and ophthalmopathy. The source material, RNA transcripts, was used to amplify TCR beta CDR3 regions. The study used the HTBI primer set for a first-round RT-PCR of the TCR CDR3. From the multiplex PCR reads, TCRdb called clonotypes with MiXCR, one entry per CDR3 protein. Of over 500,000 distinct CDR3 sequences in the sample, more than 15% were seen once. In its sample, this clonotype was seen many times. The sequence was obtained from a woman aged 30 to 39 with Graves' ophthalmopathy. The sequencing sample was made of blood.

The CDR3 coding sequence is TGTGCCAGCAGTGATCTCGGCAGGATCTACGAGCAGTACTTC. Its protein is CASSDLGRIYEQYF. The chain couples TRBV6-1 to TRBJ2-7; D gene ambiguous. Germline lookup yields CDR1 MNHNS and CDR2 SASEGT. Trimming left V 3 bases short and J 3 bases short, with 12 bases between. The CDR3 contains 14 residues.